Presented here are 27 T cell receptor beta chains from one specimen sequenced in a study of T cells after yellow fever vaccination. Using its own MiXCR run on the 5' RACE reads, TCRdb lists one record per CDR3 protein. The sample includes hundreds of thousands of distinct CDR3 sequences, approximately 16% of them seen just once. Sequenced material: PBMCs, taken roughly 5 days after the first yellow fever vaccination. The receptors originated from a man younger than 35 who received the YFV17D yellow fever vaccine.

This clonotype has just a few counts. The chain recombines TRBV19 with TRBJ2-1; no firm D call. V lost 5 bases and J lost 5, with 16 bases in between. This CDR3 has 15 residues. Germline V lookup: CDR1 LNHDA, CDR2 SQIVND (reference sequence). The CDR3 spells CASSWRLGRNNEQFF. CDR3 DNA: TGTGCCAGTAGTTGGCGGTTAGGGCGCAACAATGAGCAGTTCTTC.

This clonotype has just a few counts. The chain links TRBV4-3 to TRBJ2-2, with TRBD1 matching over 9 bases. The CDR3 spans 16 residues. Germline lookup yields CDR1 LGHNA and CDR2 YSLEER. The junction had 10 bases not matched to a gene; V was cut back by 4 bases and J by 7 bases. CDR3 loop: CASSPYPQGASGELFF. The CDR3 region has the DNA TGCGCCAGCAGCCCCTATCCACAGGGGGCGAGCGGGGAGCTGTTTTTT.

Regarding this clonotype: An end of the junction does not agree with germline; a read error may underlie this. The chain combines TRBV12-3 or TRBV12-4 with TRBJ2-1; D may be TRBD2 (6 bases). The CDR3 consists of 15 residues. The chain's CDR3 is CASSLRSGPYYEQFF. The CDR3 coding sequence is TGTGCCAGCAGTTTACGGAGCGGGCCCTACTATGAGCAGTTCTTC.

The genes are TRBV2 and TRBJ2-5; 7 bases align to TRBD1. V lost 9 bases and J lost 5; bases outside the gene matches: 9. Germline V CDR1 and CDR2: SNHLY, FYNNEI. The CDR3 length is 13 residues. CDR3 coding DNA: TGTGCCAGAGGGGGCGCCCGGAGGGAGACCCAGTACTTC. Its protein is CARGGARRETQYF.

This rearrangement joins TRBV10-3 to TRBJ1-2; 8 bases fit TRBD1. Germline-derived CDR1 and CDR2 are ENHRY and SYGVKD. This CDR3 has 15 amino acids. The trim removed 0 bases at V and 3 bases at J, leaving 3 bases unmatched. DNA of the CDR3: TGTGCCATCAGTGAGTCCCAGGGGGCTTACTATGGCTACACCTTC. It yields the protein CAISESQGAYYGYTF.

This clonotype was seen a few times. CDR3 nucleotide sequence: TGCAGTGCCCCAGACAGGCGCACTGAAGCTTTCTTT. It specifies CSAPDRRTEAFF. The chain is built from TRBV20-1 and TRBJ1-1; a weak D match, TRBD1 (6 bases). This CDR3 has 12 amino acids. V gave up 6 bases and J gave up 4 bases, with 12 bases separating them. Germline loops: CDR1 DFQATT, CDR2 SNEGSKA (reference sequence).

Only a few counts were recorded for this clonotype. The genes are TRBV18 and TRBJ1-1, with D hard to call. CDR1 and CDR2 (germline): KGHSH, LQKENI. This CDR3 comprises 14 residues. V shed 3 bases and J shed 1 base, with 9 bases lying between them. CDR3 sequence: CASSPMSENTEAFF. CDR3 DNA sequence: TGTGCCAGCTCACCTATGTCGGAGAACACTGAAGCTTTCTTT. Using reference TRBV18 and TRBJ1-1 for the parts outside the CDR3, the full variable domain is NAGVMQNPRHLVRRRGQEARLRCSPMKGHSHVYWYRQLPEEGLKFMVYLQKENIIDESGMPKERFSAEFPKEGPSILRIQQVVRGDSAAYFCASSPMSENTEAFFGQGTRLTVV.

The CDR3 DNA follows: TGTGCCAGCAGCCCCGGGACAGGCCTCTACACTGAAGCTTTCTTT. Amino acids: CASSPGTGLYTEAFF. This chain uses TRBV6-1 with TRBJ1-1; 8 nucleotides align to TRBD1. Per germline, CDR1 MNHNS and CDR2 SASEGT. V shed 6 bases and J 3 bases; nucleotides not matched to a gene: 9. The CDR3 sequence is 15 residues long.

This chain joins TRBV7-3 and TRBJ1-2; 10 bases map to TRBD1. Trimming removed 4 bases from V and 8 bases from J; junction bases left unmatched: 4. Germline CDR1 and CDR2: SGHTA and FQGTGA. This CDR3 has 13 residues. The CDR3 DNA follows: TGTGCCAGCAGCTCCAAGACAGGGGGCGGCTACACCTTC. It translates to CASSSKTGGGYTF.

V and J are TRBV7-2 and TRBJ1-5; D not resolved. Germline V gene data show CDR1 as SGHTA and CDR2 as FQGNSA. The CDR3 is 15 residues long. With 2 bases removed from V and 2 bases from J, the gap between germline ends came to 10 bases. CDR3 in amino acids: CASSLNGHGNQPQHF. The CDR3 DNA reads TGTGCCAGCAGCTTAAACGGCCATGGCAATCAGCCCCAGCATTTT.

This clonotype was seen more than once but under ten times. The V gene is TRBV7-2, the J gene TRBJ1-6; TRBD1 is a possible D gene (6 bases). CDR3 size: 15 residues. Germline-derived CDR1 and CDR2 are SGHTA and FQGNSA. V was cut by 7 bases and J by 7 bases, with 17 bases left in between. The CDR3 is CASMPPGHPNSPLHF. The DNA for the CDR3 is TGTGCCAGCATGCCCCCGGGACATCCCAATTCACCCCTCCACTTT.

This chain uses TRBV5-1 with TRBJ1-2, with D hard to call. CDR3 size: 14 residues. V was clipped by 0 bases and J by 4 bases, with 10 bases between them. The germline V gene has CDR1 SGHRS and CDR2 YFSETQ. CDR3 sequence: CASSLVDEAYGYTF. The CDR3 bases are TGCGCCAGCAGCTTGGTTGATGAGGCCTATGGCTACACCTTC.

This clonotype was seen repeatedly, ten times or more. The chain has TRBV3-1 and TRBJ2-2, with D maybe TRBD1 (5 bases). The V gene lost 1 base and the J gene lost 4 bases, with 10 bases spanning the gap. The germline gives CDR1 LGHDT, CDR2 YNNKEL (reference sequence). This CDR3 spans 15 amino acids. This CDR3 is CASSQVRGSTGELFF. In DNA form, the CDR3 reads TGTGCCAGCAGCCAAGTTAGGGGAAGCACCGGGGAGCTGTTTTTT.

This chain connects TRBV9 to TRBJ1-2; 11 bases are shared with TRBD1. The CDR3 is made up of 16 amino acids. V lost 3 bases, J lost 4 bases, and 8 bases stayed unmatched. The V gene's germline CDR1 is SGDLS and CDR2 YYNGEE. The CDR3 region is CASSAPGTGGPYGYTF. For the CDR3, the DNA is TGTGCCAGCAGCGCACCTGGGACAGGGGGTCCCTATGGCTACACCTTC.

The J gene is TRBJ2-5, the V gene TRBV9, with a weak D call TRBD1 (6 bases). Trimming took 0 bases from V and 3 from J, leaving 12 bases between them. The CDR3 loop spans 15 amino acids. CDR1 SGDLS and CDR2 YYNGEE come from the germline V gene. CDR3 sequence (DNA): TGTGCCAGCAGCGTAGACTCAGGGGCGGAAGAGACCCAGTACTTC. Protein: CASSVDSGAEETQYF.

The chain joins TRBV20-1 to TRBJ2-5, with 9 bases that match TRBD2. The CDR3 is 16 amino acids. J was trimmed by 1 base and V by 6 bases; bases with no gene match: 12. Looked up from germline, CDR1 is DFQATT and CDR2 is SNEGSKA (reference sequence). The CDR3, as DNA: TGCAGTGCCCGACCCTATAGCGGGGGTACCCAAGAGACCCAGTACTTC. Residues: CSARPYSGGTQETQYF.

The CDR3 nucleotides are TGCGCCAGCAGCTCGACTCCAACAGGTGAAAAACTGTTTTTT. Its protein product is CASSSTPTGEKLFF. This rearrangement joins TRBV5-1 to TRBJ1-4, with D tentatively TRBD1 (5 bases). V was cut by 3 bases and J by 7 bases, with 13 bases left in between. This CDR3 region has 14 residues. Germline-derived CDR1 and CDR2 are SGHRS and YFSETQ.

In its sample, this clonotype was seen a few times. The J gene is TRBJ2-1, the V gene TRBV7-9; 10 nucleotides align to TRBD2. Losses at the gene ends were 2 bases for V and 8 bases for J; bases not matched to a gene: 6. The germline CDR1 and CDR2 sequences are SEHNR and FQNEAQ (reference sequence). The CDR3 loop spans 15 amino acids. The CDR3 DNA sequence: TGTGCCAGCAGCTTACAGCGGGGGGGCCTTCATGAGCAGTTCTTC. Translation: CASSLQRGGLHEQFF.

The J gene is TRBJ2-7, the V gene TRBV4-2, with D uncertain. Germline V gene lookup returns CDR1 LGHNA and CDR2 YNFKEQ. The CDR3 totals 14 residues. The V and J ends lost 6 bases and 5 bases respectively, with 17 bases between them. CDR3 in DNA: TGTGCCAGCAGTCAACGTCGAGCCGAGGACGAGCAGTACTTC. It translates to CASSQRRAEDEQYF.

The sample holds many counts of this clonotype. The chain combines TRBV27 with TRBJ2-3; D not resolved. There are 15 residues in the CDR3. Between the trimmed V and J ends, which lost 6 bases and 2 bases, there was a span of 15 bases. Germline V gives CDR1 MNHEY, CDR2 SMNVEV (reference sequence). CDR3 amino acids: CASSLQLGFTDTQYF. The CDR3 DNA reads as TGTGCCAGCAGCCTCCAGTTGGGTTTCACAGATACGCAGTATTTT.

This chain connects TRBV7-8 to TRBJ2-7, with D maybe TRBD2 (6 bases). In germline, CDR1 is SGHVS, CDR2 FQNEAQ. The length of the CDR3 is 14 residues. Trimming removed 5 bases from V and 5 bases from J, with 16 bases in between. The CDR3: CASSPAGGFHEQYV. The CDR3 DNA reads TGTGCCAGCAGCCCCGCTGGGGGGTTCCACGAGCAGTACGTC.

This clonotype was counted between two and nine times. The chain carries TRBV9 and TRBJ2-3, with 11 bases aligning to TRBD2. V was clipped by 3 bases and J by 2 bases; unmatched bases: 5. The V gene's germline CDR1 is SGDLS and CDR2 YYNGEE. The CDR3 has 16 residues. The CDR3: CASSATSGGFTDTQYF. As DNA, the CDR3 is TGTGCCAGCAGCGCCACTAGCGGGGGATTCACAGATACGCAGTATTTT.

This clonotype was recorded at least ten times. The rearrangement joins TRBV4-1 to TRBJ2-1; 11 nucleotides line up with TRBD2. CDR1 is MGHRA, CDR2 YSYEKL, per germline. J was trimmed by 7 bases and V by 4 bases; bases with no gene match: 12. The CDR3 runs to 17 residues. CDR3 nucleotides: TGCGCCAGCAGCCGAGGGGGACTAGCGGCCCTAGGTAATGAGCAGTTCTTC. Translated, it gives CASSRGGLAALGNEQFF.

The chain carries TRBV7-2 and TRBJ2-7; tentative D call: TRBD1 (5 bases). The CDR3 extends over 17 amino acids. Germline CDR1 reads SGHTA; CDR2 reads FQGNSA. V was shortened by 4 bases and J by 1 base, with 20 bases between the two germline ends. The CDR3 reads CASSSVKARALSYEQYF. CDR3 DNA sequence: TGTGCCAGCAGCTCGGTGAAGGCCAGGGCTCTGTCCTACGAGCAGTACTTC. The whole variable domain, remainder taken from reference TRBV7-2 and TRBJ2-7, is GAGVSQSPSNKVTEKGKDVELRCDPISGHTALYWYRQSLGQGLEFLIYFQGNSAPDKSGLPSDRFSAERTGGSVSTLTIQRTQQEDSAVYLCASSSVKARALSYEQYFGPGTRLTVT.

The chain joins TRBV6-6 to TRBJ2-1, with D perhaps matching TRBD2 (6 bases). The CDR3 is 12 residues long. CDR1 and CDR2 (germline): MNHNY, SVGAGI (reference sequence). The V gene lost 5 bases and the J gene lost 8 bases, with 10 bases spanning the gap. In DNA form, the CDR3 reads TGTGCCAGCAGTGCACTAGCAGATGAGCAGTTCTTC. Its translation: CASSALADEQFF.

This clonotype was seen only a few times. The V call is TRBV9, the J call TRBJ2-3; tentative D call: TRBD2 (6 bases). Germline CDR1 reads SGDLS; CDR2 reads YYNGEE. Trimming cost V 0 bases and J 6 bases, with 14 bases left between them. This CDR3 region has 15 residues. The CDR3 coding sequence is TGTGCCAGCAGCGTAGAGGCGGGGCCGGGGGATACGCAGTATTTT. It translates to CASSVEAGPGDTQYF.

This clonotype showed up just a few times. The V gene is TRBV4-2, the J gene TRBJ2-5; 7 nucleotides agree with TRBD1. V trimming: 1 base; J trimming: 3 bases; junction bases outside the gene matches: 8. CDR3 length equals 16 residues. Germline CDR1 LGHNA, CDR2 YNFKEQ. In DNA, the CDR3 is TGTGCCAGCAGCCAAGTAGAGGGGGACAGTGAAGAGACCCAGTACTTC. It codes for CASSQVEGDSEETQYF.